This TCR beta chain was sequenced during a study of T cell changes during pregnancy in multiple sclerosis. CDR1 and CDR2 (germline): MNHNY, SVGAGI (reference sequence). Trimming took 0 bases from V and 4 from J, leaving 7 bases between them. This CDR3 contains 13 residues. The method was immunoSEQ multiplex PCR; TCRdb's version includes in-frame clones alone and lacks a portion of them. The top ten clones hold 0.86% of a sample with just under 70,000 clones, about 90% of them seen once. The genes are TRBV6-6 and TRBJ2-7; D may be TRBD1 (5 bases). Source: peripheral blood, taken in the second trimester of pregnancy. This sequence originates from a female donor with multiple sclerosis, enrolled in a pregnancy study. The CDR3 DNA reads as TGTGCCAGCAGTTACTCCAGGGTGTACGAGCAGTACTTC. Its protein product is CASSYSRVYEQYF.